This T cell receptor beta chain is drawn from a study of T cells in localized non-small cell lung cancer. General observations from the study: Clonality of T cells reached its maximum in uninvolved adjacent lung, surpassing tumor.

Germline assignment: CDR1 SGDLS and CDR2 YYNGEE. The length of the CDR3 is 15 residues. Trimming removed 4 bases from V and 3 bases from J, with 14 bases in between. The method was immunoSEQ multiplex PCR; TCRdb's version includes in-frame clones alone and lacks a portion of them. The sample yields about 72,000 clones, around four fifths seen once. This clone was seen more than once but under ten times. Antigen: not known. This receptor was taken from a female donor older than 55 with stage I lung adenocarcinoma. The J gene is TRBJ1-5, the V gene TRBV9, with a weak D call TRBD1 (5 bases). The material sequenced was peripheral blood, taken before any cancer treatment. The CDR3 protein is CASSQTGEPNQPQHF. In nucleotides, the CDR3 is TGTGCCAGCAGCCAGACGGGGGAGCCCAATCAGCCCCAGCATTTT.